The next 24 T cell receptor beta chains were all read from a single sample in a study of monozygotic twins with inflammatory bowel disease. TCRdb re-called the 5' RACE reads; every CDR3 protein appears as one record, without DNA. The sample's table shows around 40,000 distinct CDR3 sequences. Sequencing input: blood. These TCRs come from a human donor with ulcerative colitis or Crohn's disease, or a healthy co-twin of an affected twin (not recorded which).

This chain connects TRBV12-3 or TRBV12-4 to TRBJ1-6. There are 12 residues in the CDR3. CDR3 loop: CASSFGGSPLHF.

The V call is TRBV7-2, the J call TRBJ2-2; absent DNA, TCRdb's TRBD1 call cannot be checked. Per the germline V gene, CDR1 is SGHTA and CDR2 is FQGNSA. This CDR3 region has 14 residues. CDR3 sequence: CASSPDRRTGELFF. Combining the CDR3 with reference TRBV7-2 and TRBJ2-2 gives the whole variable domain GAGVSQSPSNKVTEKGKDVELRCDPISGHTALYWYRQSLGQGLEFLIYFQGNSAPDKSGLPSDRFSAERTGGSVSTLTIQRTQQEDSAVYLCASSPDRRTGELFFGEGSRLTVL.

The chain combines TRBV24-1 with TRBJ2-5; lacking DNA, the TRBD2 call made by TCRdb goes unchecked. From germline, CDR1 is KGHDR and CDR2 SFDVKD. The CDR3 has 15 amino acids. CDR3 residues: CATSDRAHPQETQYF.

The chain combines TRBV30 with TRBJ1-1. Germline CDR1 and CDR2: GTSNPN and SVGIG (reference sequence). This CDR3 is 11 amino acids long. The CDR3 spells CAWSGRTEAFF.

The gene calls are TRBV20-1 and TRBJ2-7. Germline-derived CDR1 and CDR2 are DFQATT and SNEGSKA (reference sequence). The CDR3 totals 15 residues. Here the CDR3 reads CSARDPIGLTYEQYF.

This chain joins TRBV28 and TRBJ2-5. Germline values: CDR1 MDHEN, CDR2 SYDVKM. This CDR3 has 14 amino acids. The CDR3 spells CASSFGGIQETQYF.

This rearrangement joins TRBV20-1 to TRBJ1-1. CDR1 DFQATT and CDR2 SNEGSKA come from the germline V gene (reference sequence). The CDR3 is 11 amino acids. This CDR3 is CSATPNTEAFF.

CDR3 amino acids: CASSASRGEGETQYF. The genes are TRBV7-8 and TRBJ2-5; the TCRdb D gene call, TRBD1, has no DNA to confirm it. CDR1 SGHVS and CDR2 FQNEAQ come from the germline V gene. CDR3 length: 15 amino acids.

This rearrangement joins TRBV4-3 to TRBJ2-7; TCRdb's D call of TRBD1 is untestable without DNA. This CDR3 comprises 14 residues. Germline lookup yields CDR1 LGHNA and CDR2 YSLEER. This CDR3 reads CASSQRTGNYEQYF.

The V gene is TRBV12-3 or TRBV12-4, the J gene TRBJ2-3. There are 13 residues in the CDR3. The CDR3 reads CASTFFSTDTQYF.

J is TRBJ2-1 and V is TRBV12-3 or TRBV12-4. This CDR3 spans 11 amino acids. The CDR3 loop is CASSFTRDQFF.

The V and J genes are TRBV19 and TRBJ2-7; TCRdb indicates TRBD1, and absent DNA this call remains unverified. Per the germline V gene, CDR1 is LNHDA and CDR2 is SQIVND (reference sequence). The CDR3 extends over 14 amino acids. CDR3: CASSKTQGNYEQYF.

The J gene is TRBJ2-2, the V gene TRBV29-1; the TCRdb D gene call, TRBD1, has no DNA to confirm it. This CDR3 is built from 13 residues. From germline, CDR1 is SQVTM and CDR2 ANQGSEA. Here the CDR3 reads CSAHRGGTGELFF.

The rearrangement uses TRBV3-1 and TRBJ2-6; the D call from TCRdb, TRBD2, cannot be confirmed without DNA. Germline V gene data show CDR1 as LGHDT and CDR2 as YNNKEL (reference sequence). This CDR3 is 19 amino acids long. CDR3 in amino acids: CASSQVRASGSGGANVLTF.

The chain employs TRBV3-1 and TRBJ1-1; the TRBD1 assignment by TCRdb is unverifiable without DNA. Germline-derived CDR1 and CDR2 are LGHDT and YNNKEL (reference sequence). The CDR3 runs to 12 residues. The CDR3: CASRPGPGEAFF.

J is TRBJ2-1 and V is TRBV11-2; the D gene TCRdb calls, TRBD1, cannot be checked with no DNA. Germline values: CDR1 SGHAT, CDR2 FQNNGV. This CDR3 region has 19 residues. CDR3 residues: CASNYGGTGVPLGLNEQFF. Together with reference TRBV11-2 and TRBJ2-1, the CDR3 gives the full variable domain: EAGVAQSPRYKIIEKRQSVAFWCNPISGHATLYWYQQILGQGPKLLIQFQNNGVVDDSQLPKDRFSAERLKGVDSTLKIQPAKLEDSAVYLCASNYGGTGVPLGLNEQFFGPGTRLTVL.

The chain recombines TRBV5-4 with TRBJ2-3; there is no DNA to check the TCRdb D call of TRBD2. Germline-derived CDR1 and CDR2 are SGHNT and YYREEE (reference sequence). The CDR3 has 17 residues. The CDR3 protein is CASSFGLLAGGADTQYF.

The chain links TRBV11-2 to TRBJ2-5; TCRdb proposes TRBD1, but this gene call is untestable without DNA. CDR3 length equals 14 residues. Germline assignment: CDR1 SGHAT and CDR2 FQNNGV. The CDR3 loop reads CASLKRRTQETQYF.

The chain recombines TRBV5-1 with TRBJ2-7; TCRdb names TRBD2, which stays unverified in the absence of DNA. Germline V CDR1 and CDR2: SGHRS, YFSETQ. The length of the CDR3 is 14 residues. Here the CDR3 reads CASSLEEGRVEQYF.

The chain employs TRBV28 and TRBJ2-7. The CDR3 loop spans 11 amino acids. Germline V CDR1 and CDR2: MDHEN, SYDVKM. The CDR3 here is CASSLEYEQYF.

The rearrangement uses TRBV5-1 and TRBJ2-2; TCRdb gives TRBD1 as the D gene, but with no DNA this cannot be confirmed. This CDR3 region has 14 residues. CDR1 is SGHRS, CDR2 YFSETQ, per germline. The CDR3 loop reads CASSLSPGTGELFF. The full variable domain, in which reference TRBV5-1 and TRBJ2-2 provide the parts outside the CDR3, is KAGVTQTPRYLIKTRGQQVTLSCSPISGHRSVSWYQQTPGQGLQFLFEYFSETQRNKGNFPGRFSGRQFSNSRSEMNVSTLELGDSALYLCASSLSPGTGELFFGEGSRLTVL.

V gene TRBV12-3 or TRBV12-4 combines with J gene TRBJ2-5; TCRdb picks TRBD2, but there is no DNA to check that call. CDR3 length: 17 amino acids. The CDR3 protein is CASSPRTSGGPGKTQYF.

The chain recombines TRBV7-6 with TRBJ2-3; TCRdb selects TRBD2, and the lack of DNA leaves this call unchecked. CDR3 size: 16 residues. Germline V gene data show CDR1 as SGHVS and CDR2 as FNYEAQ. The chain's CDR3 is CASSSLSGRDSDTQYF.

This chain joins TRBV12-3 or TRBV12-4 and TRBJ2-1; TCRdb picks TRBD2, but there is no DNA to check that call. This CDR3 has 18 residues. CDR3 protein: CASSPGTSGRLRNNEQFF.